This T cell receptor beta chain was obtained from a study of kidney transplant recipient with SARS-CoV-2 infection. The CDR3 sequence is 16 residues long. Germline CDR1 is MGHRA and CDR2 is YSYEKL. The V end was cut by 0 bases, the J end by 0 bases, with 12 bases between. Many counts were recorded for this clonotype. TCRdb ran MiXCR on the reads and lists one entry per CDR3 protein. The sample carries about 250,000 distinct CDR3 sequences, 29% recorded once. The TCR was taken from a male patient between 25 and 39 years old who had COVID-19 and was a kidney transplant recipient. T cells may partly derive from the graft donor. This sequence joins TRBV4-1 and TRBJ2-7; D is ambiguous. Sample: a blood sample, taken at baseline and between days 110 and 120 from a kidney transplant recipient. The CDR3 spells CASSQDVLPSSYEQYF. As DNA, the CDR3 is TGCGCCAGCAGCCAAGACGTCCTACCTAGCTCCTACGAGCAGTACTTC.